This T cell receptor beta chain was observed in a study of cytomegalovirus exposure and HLA in healthy donors. Whole-study results and caveats: There were 150 or so TCR beta chains listed as cytomegalovirus-associated.

V dropped 4 bases and J dropped 0 bases, with 10 bases sitting between them. Germline-derived CDR1 and CDR2 are MNHEY and SMNVEV (reference sequence). The CDR3 length is 16 residues. As concerns this clone: The antigen is unknown.

In the PCR, 60 Vbeta and 13 Jbeta primers were used. The assay was immunoSEQ multiplex PCR, and TCRdb's table has in-frame clones only and misses some. The sample includes 80,000 or so clones, approximately 78% of them seen just once. Each donor was healthy, and each was a bone marrow donor. Sequencing input: PBMCs. The V gene is TRBV27, the J gene TRBJ2-6, with TRBD2 as a possible D gene (5 bases). The receptor's source is a man aged 35 to 55 in good health and CMV-seronegative. CDR3 residues: CASSSRGSSGANVLTF. The CDR3 DNA sequence: TGTGCCAGCAGTTCCCGTGGGAGCTCTGGGGCCAACGTCCTGACTTTC.